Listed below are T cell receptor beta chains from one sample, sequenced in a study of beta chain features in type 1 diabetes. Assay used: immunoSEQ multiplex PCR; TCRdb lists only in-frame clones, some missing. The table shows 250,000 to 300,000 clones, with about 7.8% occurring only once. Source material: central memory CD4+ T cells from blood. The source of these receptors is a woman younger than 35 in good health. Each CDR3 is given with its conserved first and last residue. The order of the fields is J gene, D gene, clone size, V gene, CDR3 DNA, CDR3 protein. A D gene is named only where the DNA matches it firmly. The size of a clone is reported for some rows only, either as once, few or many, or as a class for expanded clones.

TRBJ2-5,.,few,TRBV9,TGTGCCAGCAGCGTAGGGCCGACGGGTCCCCAAGAGACCCAGTACTTC,CASSVGPTGPQETQYF
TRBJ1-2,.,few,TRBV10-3,TGTGCCACCGCAGGGGTTTCTAACTATGGCTACACCTTC,CATAGVSNYGYTF
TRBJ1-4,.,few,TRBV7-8,TGTGCCAGCAGCCTACACAGGACAATAAATGAAAAACTGTTTTTT,CASSLHRTINEKLFF
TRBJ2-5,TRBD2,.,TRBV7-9,TGTGCCAGCCTGAAGCGGGGGCTCCAAGAGACCCAGTACTTC,CASLKRGLQETQYF
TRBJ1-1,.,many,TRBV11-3,TGTGCCAGCAGCTCCTCGTGGTCTCCTGAAGCTTTCTTT,CASSSSWSPEAFF
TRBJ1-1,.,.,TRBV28,TGTGCCAGCAGTTATGCAGGCAGGGCAGAAGCTTTCTTT,CASSYAGRAEAFF
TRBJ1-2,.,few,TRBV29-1,TGCAGCGTTGAAGAGGGCCCCTCTGCCCTTAATGGCTACACCTTC,CSVEEGPSALNGYTF
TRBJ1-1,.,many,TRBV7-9,TGTGCCAGCACCCAGTCGGGAGCTTTTGGAGCTTTCTTT,CASTQSGAFGAFF
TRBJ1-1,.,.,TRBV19,TGTGCCAGTAGAGGTAACCTCCGGTACAGCTGGAACACTGAAGCTTTCTTT,CASRGNLRYSWNTEAFF
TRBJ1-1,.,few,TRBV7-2,TGTGCCAGCAGCTTCAACGGGAACACTGAAGCTTTCTTT,CASSFNGNTEAFF
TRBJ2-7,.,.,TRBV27,TGTGCCAGCAGTTTATCAGGGTCCGGCGAGCAGTACTTC,CASSLSGSGEQYF
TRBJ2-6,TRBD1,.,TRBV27,TGTGCCAGCACCCCGGGACAGGTCGTCTCTGGGGCCAACGTCCTGACTTTC,CASTPGQVVSGANVLTF
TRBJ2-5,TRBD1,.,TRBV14,TGTGCCAGCAGCCAACCGACAGGGGTAGAGACCCAGTACTTC,CASSQPTGVETQYF
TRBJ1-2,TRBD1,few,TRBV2,TGTGCCAGCAGTTTGGACAGGGAAGATGGCTACACCTTC,CASSLDREDGYTF
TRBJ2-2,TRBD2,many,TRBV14,TGTGCCAGCAGCCAACGTATAGCGGGAGGGACCGGGGAGCTGTTTTTT,CASSQRIAGGTGELFF
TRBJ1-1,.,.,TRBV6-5,TGTGCCAGCGGGGGTATAGGGGGAGCTGGTGAAGCTTTCTTT,CASGGIGGAGEAFF
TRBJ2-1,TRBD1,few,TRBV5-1,TGCGCCAGCAGCTTGGGGACAGGGTTCTACAATGAGCAGTTCTTC,CASSLGTGFYNEQFF
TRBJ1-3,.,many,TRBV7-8,TGTGCCAGCAGCGAAGGCGGGTCCTCTGGAAACACCATATATTTT,CASSEGGSSGNTIYF
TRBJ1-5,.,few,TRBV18,TGTGCCAGCTCACCGGGGGCCCGCAACTTTCCCCAGCATTTT,CASSPGARNFPQHF
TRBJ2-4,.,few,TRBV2,TGTGCCAGCAGTGAAGCCGCGGGGACAGCAAACATTCAGTACTTC,CASSEAAGTANIQYF
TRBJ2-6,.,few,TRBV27,TGTGCCAGCAGTCCCCCGGTGGGCCCCTGGTCTGGGGCCAACGTCCTGACTTTC,CASSPPVGPWSGANVLTF
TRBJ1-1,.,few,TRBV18,TGTGCCAGCTCACCCGACAGTCGGACTGAAGCTTTCTTT,CASSPDSRTEAFF
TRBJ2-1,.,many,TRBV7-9,TGTGCCAGCAGCTTAACGGGCGTTGGTGAGCAGTTCTTC,CASSLTGVGEQFF
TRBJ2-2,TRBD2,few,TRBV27,TGTGCCAGCAGTATTGGACTAGCGGGAGTGGACGGGGAGCTGTTTTTT,CASSIGLAGVDGELFF
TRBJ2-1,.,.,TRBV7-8,TGTGCCAGCAGCTTAATCAACCACAATGAGCAGTTCTTC,CASSLINHNEQFF
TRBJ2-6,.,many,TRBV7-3,TGTGCCAGCAGCACCTCTTCGTCCGGCGCCCTGACTTTC,CASSTSSSGALTF
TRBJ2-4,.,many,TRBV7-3,TGTGCCAGCAGCCAAGGGGACCCTAAAAACATTCAGTACTTC,CASSQGDPKNIQYF
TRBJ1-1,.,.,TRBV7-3,TGTGCCAGCAGCTCGTCCAATAGGAACACTGAAGCTTTCTTT,CASSSSNRNTEAFF
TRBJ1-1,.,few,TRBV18,TGTGCCAGCTCACCAACCAGGACAGACACTGAAGCTTTCTTT,CASSPTRTDTEAFF
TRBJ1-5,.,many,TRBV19,TGTGCCAGTTCCTCCAGGGGCGCTAATAGCAATCAGCCCCAGCATTTT,CASSSRGANSNQPQHF
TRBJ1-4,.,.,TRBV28,TGTGCCAGCAGTTTGCGACAGGTCTGGAATGAAAAACTGTTTTTT,CASSLRQVWNEKLFF
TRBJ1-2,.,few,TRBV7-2,TGTGCCAGCAGCTCCTACGGGCCAGGGGATGGCTACACCTTC,CASSSYGPGDGYTF
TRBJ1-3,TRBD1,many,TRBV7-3,TGTGCCAGCAGCCCCGGACAGGGCCAACCCGGCGGAAACACCATATATTTT,CASSPGQGQPGGNTIYF
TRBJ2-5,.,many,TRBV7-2,TGTGCCAGCAGCTTAGACCCGACATCCCAAGAGACCCAGTACTTC,CASSLDPTSQETQYF
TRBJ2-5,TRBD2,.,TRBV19,TGTGCCAGTCGGGGGGGCGGCGAGACCCAGTACTTC,CASRGGGETQYF
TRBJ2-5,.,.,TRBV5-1,TGCGCCAGCAGCTTGGTGGGTGGAGAAGAGACCCAGTACTTC,CASSLVGGEETQYF
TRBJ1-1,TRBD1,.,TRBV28,TGTGCCACCCTGACAGGGCAGCACACTGAAGCTTTCTTT,CATLTGQHTEAFF
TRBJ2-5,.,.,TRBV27,TGTGCCAGCAGTAAGTGGGAGTCAGCCCAAGAGACCCAGTACTTC,CASSKWESAQETQYF
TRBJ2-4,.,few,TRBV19,TGTGCCAGTAGTATCTTCCAGGGGCTGCGAGCCAAAAACATTCAGTACTTC,CASSIFQGLRAKNIQYF
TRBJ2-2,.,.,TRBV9,TGTGCCAGCAGCGCGGGGAGAGGGTGGGACACCGGGGAGCTGTTTTTT,CASSAGRGWDTGELFF
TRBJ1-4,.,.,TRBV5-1,TGCGCCAGCAGCTTGAAGGGGGGCCTGGAGGAAAAACTGTTTTTT,CASSLKGGLEEKLFF
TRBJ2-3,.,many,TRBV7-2,TGTGCCAGCAGCTTAGCTTGGCTAGATGCAGATACGCAGTATTTT,CASSLAWLDADTQYF
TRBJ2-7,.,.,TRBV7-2,TGTGCCAGCAGCAAAGGACAGTCAGGCTCCTACGAGCAGTACTTC,CASSKGQSGSYEQYF